These T cell receptor beta chains were read from a single sample in a study of blood T cell repertoires in COVID-19. TCRdb keeps only in-frame clones here, not all; method: immunoSEQ multiplex PCR. The sample has some 100,000 clones; approximately 86% are singletons. The sequenced sample was PBMCs or T cells enriched from blood (not recorded which). All receptors come from a woman between 45 and 60 years old who had recovered from COVID-19. Each CDR3 is given with its conserved first and last residue. D genes are given only for firm matches. Rows may omit the clone size; those that give it use once, few, many or a size class.

clone size	D gene	V gene	J gene	CDR3 protein	CDR3 DNA
.	.	TRBV30	TRBJ1-2	CAWSLTREANYGYTF	TGTGCCTGGAGCCTTACGCGGGAGGCTAACTATGGCTACACCTTC
.	TRBD2	TRBV7-3	TRBJ2-2	CASSPTSDRTGELFF	TGTGCCAGCAGCCCGACTAGCGACCGCACCGGGGAGCTGTTTTTT
.	.	TRBV28	TRBJ1-2	CASSLFYAGLGYTF	TGTGCCAGCAGTTTATTTTATGCGGGCTTAGGCTACACCTTC
.	TRBD2	TRBV5-1	TRBJ2-1	CASSPGLAGSNEQFF	TGCGCCAGCAGCCCGGGACTAGCGGGAAGCAATGAGCAGTTCTTC
.	.	TRBV11-2	TRBJ1-2	CASSPGPLNGYTF	TGTGCCAGCAGCCCCGGTCCCCTTAATGGCTACACCTTC
.	TRBD1	TRBV28	TRBJ1-2	CASRKTGGSGYTF	TGTGCCAGCAGGAAGACAGGGGGCTCGGGCTACACCTTC
once	.	TRBV4-1	TRBJ1-6	CASSQGLKGRNNSPLHF	TGCGCCAGCAGCCAAGGGCTTAAGGGGCGGAATAATTCACCCCTCCACTTT
.	TRBD2	TRBV29-1	TRBJ2-2	CSVKLRTLGLAGTGELFF	TGCAGCGTGAAACTCCGGACATTGGGACTAGCGGGAACCGGGGAGCTGTTTTTT
.	.	TRBV7-8	TRBJ2-6	CASSPGYSGANVLTF	TGTGCCAGCAGCCCCGGGTATTCTGGGGCCAACGTCCTGACTTTC
.	TRBD2	TRBV9	TRBJ2-1	CASSARLAQRAYNEQFF	TGTGCCAGCAGCGCCCGACTAGCGCAACGGGCATACAATGAGCAGTTCTTC
.	TRBD2	TRBV5-1	TRBJ2-1	CASSLLAGGPSEQFF	TGCGCCAGCAGCTTACTAGCGGGAGGGCCCAGTGAGCAGTTCTTC
.	TRBD1	TRBV5-1	TRBJ1-2	CASSLETGTYGYTF	TGCGCCAGCAGCCTCGAGACAGGGACTTATGGCTACACCTTC
.	.	TRBV19	TRBJ2-6	CASGRPGANVLTF	TGTGCCAGTGGGAGACCTGGGGCCAACGTCCTGACTTTC
few	.	TRBV5-8	TRBJ2-2	CASSLVQNTGELFF	TGTGCCAGCAGCTTGGTTCAAAACACCGGGGAGCTGTTTTTT
.	.	TRBV7-2	TRBJ2-5	CASSLEGSPRGETQYF	TGTGCCAGCAGCTTAGAGGGCAGTCCCCGGGGAGAGACCCAGTACTTC
.	TRBD2	TRBV7-8	TRBJ2-5	CASSLDRRGGQETQYF	TGTGCCAGCAGCTTAGATCGGAGGGGAGGGCAAGAGACCCAGTACTTC
.	TRBD1	TRBV28	TRBJ2-7	CASSSPGTGHEQYF	TGTGCCAGCAGTTCGCCCGGGACAGGGCACGAGCAGTACTTC
once	.	TRBV19	TRBJ1-3	CASSISRGGKHTIYF	TGTGCCAGTAGTATTTCCCGGGGGGGTAAGCACACCATATATTTT
.	TRBD1	TRBV18	TRBJ2-3	CASSPTRGPTTDTQYF	TGTGCCAGCTCACCTACTAGGGGGCCGACCACAGATACGCAGTATTTT
once	TRBD1	TRBV3-1/TRBV3-2	TRBJ2-5	CASSQDGDRVETQYF	TGTGCCAGCAGCCAAGACGGAGACAGGGTGGAGACCCAGTACTTC
.	TRBD1	TRBV5-1	TRBJ1-5	CASSLGDRGNQPQHF	TGCGCCAGCAGCTTGGGGGACAGGGGTAACCAGCCCCAGCATTTT
.	TRBD2	TRBV28	TRBJ2-7	CASPPLAGGPSYEQYF	TGTGCCAGTCCACCACTAGCGGGAGGGCCGTCCTACGAGCAGTACTTC
once	.	TRBV11-3	TRBJ2-3	CASSLRGLGTDTQYF	TGTGCCAGCAGCTTAAGGGGACTGGGCACAGATACGCAGTATTTT
.	.	TRBV7-3	TRBJ2-2	CASSLGGRDTGELFF	TGTGCCAGCAGCTTAGGTGGGAGAGATACCGGGGAGCTGTTTTTT
.	TRBD1	TRBV7-9	TRBJ2-7	CASSLEGQADTYEQYF	TGTGCCAGCAGCTTAGAGGGACAGGCGGACACCTACGAGCAGTACTTC
.	.	TRBV9	TRBJ1-2	CASSVHQDQGPNYGYTF	TGTGCCAGCAGCGTACATCAGGACCAGGGGCCCAACTATGGCTACACCTTC
.	TRBD2	TRBV28	TRBJ2-5	CASSPRLAGGETQYF	TGTGCCAGCAGTCCCCGTCTAGCGGGAGGGGAGACCCAATACTTC
.	.	TRBV3-1/TRBV3-2	TRBJ2-3	CASTTGATDTQYF	TGTGCCAGCACCACAGGCGCTACAGATACGCAGTATTTT